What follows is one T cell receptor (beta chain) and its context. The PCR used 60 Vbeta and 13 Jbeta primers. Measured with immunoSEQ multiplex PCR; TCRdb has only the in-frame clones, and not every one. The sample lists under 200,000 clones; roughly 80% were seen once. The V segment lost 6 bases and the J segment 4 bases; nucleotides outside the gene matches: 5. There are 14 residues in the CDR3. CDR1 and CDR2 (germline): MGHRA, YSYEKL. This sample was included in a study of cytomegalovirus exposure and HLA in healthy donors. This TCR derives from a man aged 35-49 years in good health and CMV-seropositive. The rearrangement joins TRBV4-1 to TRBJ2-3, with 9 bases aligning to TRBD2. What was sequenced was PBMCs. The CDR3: CASSQRGAADTQYF. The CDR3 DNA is TGCGCCAGCAGTCAGCGGGGGGCGGCAGATACGCAGTATTTT.